This entry describes one T cell receptor beta chain. The clone's antigen remains unknown. No much larger clone is present one base from it, and per-base qualities are unavailable. These data are taken from a study of early T cells in non-severe SARS-CoV-2 infection (dated by TCRdb to the early 2020s). General notes on the study: Because TCR sequencing was done on bulk RNA from unsorted whole blood, the alpha and beta chains could not be paired. The paper's findings and limits, for the study overall: VDJdb matching was skewed toward anti-spike CD8 responses and likely underestimated virus-specific expansions, missing private and CD4 specificities.

Library preparation used 5' RACE. The instrument given in TCRdb is NextSeq 500. In the TCR library protocol, unique molecular identifiers were attached to individual cDNA molecules to correct for PCR bias and sequencing error. Both TCR alpha and beta chains were sequenced, and tight co-correlation was observed between alpha and beta sequence abundances in each sample. As for the authors' bioinformatics: Decombinator V4 was used to annotate the V gene, J gene and CDR3 of the TCR sequences. Expanded TCRs were defined as changing significantly between any two time points under a Poisson model with p below 0.0001. TCR abundances were normalised to the total number of TCRs sequenced in each sample and reported as counts per million. MAIT TCRs were defined by TRAV1-2 paired with TRAJ12, TRAJ20 or TRAJ33, and iNKT TCRs by TRAV10 paired with TRAJ18. VDJdb, accessed 1 November 2021, was searched for CMV, EBV and SARS-CoV-2 annotated TCRs, excluding TCRs annotated for multiple antigens. Using fastp at Q25 and MiXCR, TCRdb reprocessed the public reads and kept productive beta chains. Each CDR3 protein appears once, grouped with its most common genes and DNA. The V and J calls come from TCRdb's annotation, not from the publication. For this sample there are 50,000 or so distinct CDR3 sequences; more than 12% appear just once. In total, the top ten clones hold 9% to 10% of the sample.

A case-control design nested within a healthcare worker cohort in London, UK, was used, with weekly nasopharyngeal swab PCR tests and blood sampling performed. Healthcare workers were recruited during the week of the UK lockdown, between 23 and 31 March 2020, and followed weekly for up to roughly 16 weeks. From its cysteine to its phenylalanine, the CDR3 spans 17 amino acids. This entry keeps only the CDR3 DNA: 51 bases, framed from base 1. The germline V gene (reference sequence) provides CDR1 MNHEY and CDR2 SMNVEV. V and J lose 3 bases and 7 bases, and a span of 21 bases separates them. This specimen was whole blood, taken at baseline. The clonotype comes from an adult who was a healthcare worker with PCR-confirmed SARS-CoV-2 infection or an uninfected control (not recorded which). Recombination connected TRBV27 to TRBJ2-2; TRBD1 is a possible D gene, resting on 8 matching bases. Here is the DNA: TGTGCCAGCAGTTTCGCAGGGGGCAGTACGGGAGGCGGGGAGCTGTTTTTT. Its protein is CASSFAGGSTGGGELFF.